This T cell receptor beta chain was profiled in a study of blood T cell repertoires in COVID-19. Across the study: PBMCs, B-cell-depleted T cells, or T cells were the source of the cDNA or gDNA that made up the material.

Profiled with immunoSEQ multiplex PCR; TCRdb holds only in-frame clones, not every one. The table records fewer than 500,000 clones, 85% to 90% of them present only once. Trimming at V came to 2 bases and at J to 6 bases, leaving 12 bases not matched to a gene. Germline loops: CDR1 SGHNT, CDR2 YYREEE (reference sequence). This CDR3 has 17 residues. The sequence was obtained from a man between 18 and 29 years old with COVID-19, enrolled during active disease. The sequencing input was peripheral blood. V usage is TRBV5-4 and J usage is TRBJ1-1; 11 nucleotides agree with TRBD1. The CDR3 nucleotides are TGTGCCAGCAGCTTTCCGGGACAGGGGGGTTTAGTGTCTGAAGCTTTCTTT. This sequence encodes CASSFPGQGGLVSEAFF.